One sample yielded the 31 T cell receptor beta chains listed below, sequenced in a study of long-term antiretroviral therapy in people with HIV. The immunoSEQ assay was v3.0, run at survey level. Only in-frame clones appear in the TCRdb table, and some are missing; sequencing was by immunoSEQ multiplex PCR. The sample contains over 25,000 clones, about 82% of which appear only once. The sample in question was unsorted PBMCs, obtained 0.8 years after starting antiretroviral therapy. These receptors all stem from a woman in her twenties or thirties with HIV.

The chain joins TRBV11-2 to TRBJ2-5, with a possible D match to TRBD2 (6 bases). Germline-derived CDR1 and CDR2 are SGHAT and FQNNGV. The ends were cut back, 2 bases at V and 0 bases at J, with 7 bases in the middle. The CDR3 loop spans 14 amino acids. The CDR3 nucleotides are TGTGCCAGCAGCTTAACTAGCAACCAAGAGACCCAGTACTTC. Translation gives CASSLTSNQETQYF.

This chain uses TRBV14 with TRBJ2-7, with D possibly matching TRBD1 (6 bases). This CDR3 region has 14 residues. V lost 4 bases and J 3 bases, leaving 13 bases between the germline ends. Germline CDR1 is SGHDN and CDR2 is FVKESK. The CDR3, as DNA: TGTGCCAGCAGCCCAAAGGGACATCGCTACGAGCAGTACTTC. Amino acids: CASSPKGHRYEQYF.

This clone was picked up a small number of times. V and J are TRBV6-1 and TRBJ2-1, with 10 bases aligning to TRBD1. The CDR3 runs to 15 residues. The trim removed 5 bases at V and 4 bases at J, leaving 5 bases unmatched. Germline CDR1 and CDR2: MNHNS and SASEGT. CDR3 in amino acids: CASSSGTGVYNEQFF. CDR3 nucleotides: TGTGCCAGCAGTTCCGGGACAGGGGTATACAATGAGCAGTTCTTC.

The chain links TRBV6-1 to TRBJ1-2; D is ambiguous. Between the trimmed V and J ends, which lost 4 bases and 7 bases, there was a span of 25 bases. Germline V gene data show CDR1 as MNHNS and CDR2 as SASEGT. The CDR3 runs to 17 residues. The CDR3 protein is CASSARREISRRRGYTF. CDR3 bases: TGTGCCAGCAGTGCAAGGAGGGAAATCTCCCGTCGTCGTGGCTACACCTTC.

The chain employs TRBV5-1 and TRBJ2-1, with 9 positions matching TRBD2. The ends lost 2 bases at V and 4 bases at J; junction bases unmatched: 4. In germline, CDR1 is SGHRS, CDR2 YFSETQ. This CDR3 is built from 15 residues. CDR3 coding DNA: TGCGCCAGCAGCTTCGGGCTAGCGGGATACAATGAGCAGTTCTTC. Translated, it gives CASSFGLAGYNEQFF.

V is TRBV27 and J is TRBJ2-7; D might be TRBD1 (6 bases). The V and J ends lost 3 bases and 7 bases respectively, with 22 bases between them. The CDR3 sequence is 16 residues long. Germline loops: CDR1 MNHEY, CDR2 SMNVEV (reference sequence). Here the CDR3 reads CASSFRNRDTKGEQYF. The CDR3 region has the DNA TGTGCCAGCAGTTTTCGGAACCGGGACACTAAAGGGGAGCAGTACTTC.

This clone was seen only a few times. CDR3 loop: CASSPGDRYTGELFF. CDR3 bases: TGTGCCAGCAGTCCGGGGGACAGGTACACCGGGGAGCTGTTTTTT. The chain is built from TRBV27 and TRBJ2-2, with 8 nucleotides matching TRBD1. CDR3 length: 15 amino acids. Germline loops: CDR1 MNHEY, CDR2 SMNVEV (reference sequence). J gave up 3 bases and V 5 bases, and 5 bases lay outside the gene matches.

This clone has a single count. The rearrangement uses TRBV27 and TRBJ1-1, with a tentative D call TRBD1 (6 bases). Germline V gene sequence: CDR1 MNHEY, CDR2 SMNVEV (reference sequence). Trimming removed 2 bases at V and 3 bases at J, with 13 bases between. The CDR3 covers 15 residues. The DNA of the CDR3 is TGTGCCAGCAGTTTAAGTTTGGGGGCTCACACTGAAGCTTTCTTT. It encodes CASSLSLGAHTEAFF.

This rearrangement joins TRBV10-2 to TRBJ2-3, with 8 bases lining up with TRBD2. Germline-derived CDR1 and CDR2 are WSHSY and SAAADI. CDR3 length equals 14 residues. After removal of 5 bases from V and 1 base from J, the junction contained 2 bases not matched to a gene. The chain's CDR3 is CASSLRGGTDTQYF. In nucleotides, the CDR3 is TGCGCCAGCAGTTTGCGGGGGGGCACAGATACGCAGTATTTT.

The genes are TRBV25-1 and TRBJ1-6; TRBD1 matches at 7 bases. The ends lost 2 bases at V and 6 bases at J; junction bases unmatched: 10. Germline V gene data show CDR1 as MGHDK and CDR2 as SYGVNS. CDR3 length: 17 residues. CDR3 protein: CASSEGGRGGVNSPLHF. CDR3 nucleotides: TGTGCCAGCAGTGAAGGTGGTAGAGGGGGCGTTAATTCACCCCTCCACTTT.

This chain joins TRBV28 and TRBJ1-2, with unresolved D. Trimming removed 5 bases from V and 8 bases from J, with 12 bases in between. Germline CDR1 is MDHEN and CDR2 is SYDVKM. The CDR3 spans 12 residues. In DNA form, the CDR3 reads TGTGCCAGCAGTGGAATGATGGGAGGCTACACCTTC. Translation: CASSGMMGGYTF.

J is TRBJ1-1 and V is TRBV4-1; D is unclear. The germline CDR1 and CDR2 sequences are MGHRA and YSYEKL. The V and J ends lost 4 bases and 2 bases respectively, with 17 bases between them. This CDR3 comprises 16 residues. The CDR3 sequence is CASSPPLAAPNTEAFF. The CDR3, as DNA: TGCGCCAGCAGCCCTCCTCTTGCAGCTCCCAACACTGAAGCTTTCTTT.

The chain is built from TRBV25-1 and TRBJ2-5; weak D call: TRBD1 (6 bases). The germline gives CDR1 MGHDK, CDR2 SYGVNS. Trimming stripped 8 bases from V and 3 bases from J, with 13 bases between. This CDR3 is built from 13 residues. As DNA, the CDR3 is TGTGCCAGCTCCGGGACATGGAAAGAGACCCAGTACTTC. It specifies CASSGTWKETQYF.

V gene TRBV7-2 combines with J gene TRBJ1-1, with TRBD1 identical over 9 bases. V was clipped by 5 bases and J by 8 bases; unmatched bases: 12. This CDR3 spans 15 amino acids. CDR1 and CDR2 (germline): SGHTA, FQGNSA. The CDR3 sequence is CASSPQQGARVEAFF. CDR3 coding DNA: TGTGCCAGCAGCCCGCAACAGGGGGCGCGTGTCGAAGCTTTCTTT.

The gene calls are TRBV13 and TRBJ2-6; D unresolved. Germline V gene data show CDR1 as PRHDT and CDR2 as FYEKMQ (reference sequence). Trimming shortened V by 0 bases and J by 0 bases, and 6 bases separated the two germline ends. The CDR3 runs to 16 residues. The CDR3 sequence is CASSLGTDSGANVLTF. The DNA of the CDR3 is TGTGCCAGCAGCTTAGGGACGGACTCTGGGGCCAACGTCCTGACTTTC.

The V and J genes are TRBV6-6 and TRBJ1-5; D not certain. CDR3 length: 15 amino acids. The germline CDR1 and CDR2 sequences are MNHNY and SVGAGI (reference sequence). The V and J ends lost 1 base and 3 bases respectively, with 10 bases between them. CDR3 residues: CASSYWSQINQPQHF. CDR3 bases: TGTGCCAGCAGTTACTGGTCGCAGATCAATCAGCCCCAGCATTTT.

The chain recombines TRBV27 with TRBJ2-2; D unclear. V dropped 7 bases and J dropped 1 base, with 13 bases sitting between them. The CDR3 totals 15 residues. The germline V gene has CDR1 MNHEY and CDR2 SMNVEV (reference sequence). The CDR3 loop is CASILNWLNTGELFF. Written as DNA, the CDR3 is TGTGCCAGCATCTTAAACTGGTTGAACACCGGGGAGCTGTTTTTT.

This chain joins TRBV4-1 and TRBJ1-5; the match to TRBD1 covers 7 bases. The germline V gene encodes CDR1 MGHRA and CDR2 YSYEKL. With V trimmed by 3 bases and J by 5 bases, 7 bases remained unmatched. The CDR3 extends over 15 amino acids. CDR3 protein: CASSQMTGFHQPQHF. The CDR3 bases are TGCGCCAGCAGCCAGATGACAGGGTTTCATCAGCCCCAGCATTTT.

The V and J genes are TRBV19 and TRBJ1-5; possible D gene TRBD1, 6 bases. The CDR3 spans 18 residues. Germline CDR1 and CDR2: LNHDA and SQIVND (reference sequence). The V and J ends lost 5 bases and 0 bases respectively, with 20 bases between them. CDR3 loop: CASSPGGMGAYSNQPQHF. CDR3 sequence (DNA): TGTGCCAGTAGTCCGGGGGGGATGGGGGCGTATAGCAATCAGCCCCAGCATTTT.

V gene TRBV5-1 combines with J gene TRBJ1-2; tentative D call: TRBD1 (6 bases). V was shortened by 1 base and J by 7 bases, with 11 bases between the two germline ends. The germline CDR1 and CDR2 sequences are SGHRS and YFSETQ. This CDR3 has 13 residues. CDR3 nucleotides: TGCGCCAGCAGCTTGCTTGGGGGCAGTGGCTACACCTTC. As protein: CASSLLGGSGYTF.

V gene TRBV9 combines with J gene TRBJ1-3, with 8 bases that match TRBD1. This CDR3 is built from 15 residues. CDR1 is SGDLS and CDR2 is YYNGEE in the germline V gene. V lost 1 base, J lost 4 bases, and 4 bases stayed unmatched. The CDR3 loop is CASSVRTGSGNTIYF. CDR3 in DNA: TGTGCCAGCAGCGTACGGACAGGGAGCGGAAACACCATATATTTT.

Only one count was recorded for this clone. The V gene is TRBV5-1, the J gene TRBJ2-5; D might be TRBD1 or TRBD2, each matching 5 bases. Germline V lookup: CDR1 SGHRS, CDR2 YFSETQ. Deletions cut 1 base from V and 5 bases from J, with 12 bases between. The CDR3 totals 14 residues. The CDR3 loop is CASSLSGTGETQYF. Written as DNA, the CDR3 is TGCGCCAGCAGCTTGTCCGGGACGGGGGAGACCCAGTACTTC.

The DNA of the CDR3 is TGTGCCAGCAGCTCCGGGGCGCCCGGGGAGCTGTTTTTT. Encoded protein: CASSSGAPGELFF. The gene calls are TRBV11-2 and TRBJ2-2; D possibly matches TRBD1 or TRBD2 (5 bases each). CDR3 length equals 13 residues. Trimming took 4 bases from V and 6 from J, leaving 9 bases between them. Germline values: CDR1 SGHAT, CDR2 FQNNGV. The full variable domain, its missing parts supplied by reference TRBV11-2 and TRBJ2-2, is EAGVAQSPRYKIIEKRQSVAFWCNPISGHATLYWYQQILGQGPKLLIQFQNNGVVDDSQLPKDRFSAERLKGVDSTLKIQPAKLEDSAVYLCASSSGAPGELFFGEGSRLTVL.

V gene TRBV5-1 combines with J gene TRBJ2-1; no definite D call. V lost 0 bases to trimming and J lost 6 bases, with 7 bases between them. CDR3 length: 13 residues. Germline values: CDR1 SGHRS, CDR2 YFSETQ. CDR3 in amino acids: CASSLGRTNEQFF. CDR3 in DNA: TGCGCCAGCAGCTTGGGACGGACCAATGAGCAGTTCTTC.

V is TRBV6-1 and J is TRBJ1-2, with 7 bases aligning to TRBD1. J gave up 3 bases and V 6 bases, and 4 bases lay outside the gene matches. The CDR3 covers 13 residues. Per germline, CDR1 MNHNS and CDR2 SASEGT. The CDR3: CASSRGNDYGYTF. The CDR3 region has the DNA TGTGCCAGCAGCAGGGGGAATGACTATGGCTACACCTTC.

Here the CDR3 DNA reads TGCAGCGTTGAAGTAGGACAGCCCGGGGTCTATGGCTACACCTTC. This gives the protein CSVEVGQPGVYGYTF. The chain employs TRBV29-1 and TRBJ1-2, with a possible D match to TRBD1 (6 bases). This CDR3 is built from 15 residues. Per the germline V gene, CDR1 is SQVTM and CDR2 is ANQGSEA. Trimming stripped 1 base from V and 4 bases from J, with 16 bases between.

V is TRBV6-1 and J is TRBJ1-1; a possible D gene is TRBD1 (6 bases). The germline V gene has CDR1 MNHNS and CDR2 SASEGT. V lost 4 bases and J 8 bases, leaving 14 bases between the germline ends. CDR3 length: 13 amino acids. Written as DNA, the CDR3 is TGTGCCAGCAGTGGCTACGGGGGCGGGGAAGCTTTCTTT. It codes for CASSGYGGGEAFF.

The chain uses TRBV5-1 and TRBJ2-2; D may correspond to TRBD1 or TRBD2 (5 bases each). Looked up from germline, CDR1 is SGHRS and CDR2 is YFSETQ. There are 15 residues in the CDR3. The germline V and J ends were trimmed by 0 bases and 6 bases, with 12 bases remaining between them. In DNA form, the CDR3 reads TGCGCCAGCAGCTTGGTGGCCAGGGACGCCGGGGAGCTGTTTTTT. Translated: CASSLVARDAGELFF.

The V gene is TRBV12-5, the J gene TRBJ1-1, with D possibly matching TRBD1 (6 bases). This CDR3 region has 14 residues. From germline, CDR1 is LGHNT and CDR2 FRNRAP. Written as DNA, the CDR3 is TGTGCCCTATGGGACACCCTAAAAGACCGGGAAGCTTTCTTT. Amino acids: CALWDTLKDREAFF. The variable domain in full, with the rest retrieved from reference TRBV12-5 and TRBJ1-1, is DARVTQTPRHKVTEMGQEVTMRCQPILGHNTVFWYRQTMMQGLELLAYFRNRAPLDDSGMPKDRFSAEMPDATLATLKIQPSEPRDSAVYFCALWDTLKDREAFFGQGTRLTVV.

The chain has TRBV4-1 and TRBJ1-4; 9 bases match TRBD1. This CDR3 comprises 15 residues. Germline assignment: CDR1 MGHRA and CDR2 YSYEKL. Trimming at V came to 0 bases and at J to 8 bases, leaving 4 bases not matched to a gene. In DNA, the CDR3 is TGCGCCAGCAGCCAAGATAGAGGACAGGGGGAAAAACTGTTTTTT. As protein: CASSQDRGQGEKLFF.

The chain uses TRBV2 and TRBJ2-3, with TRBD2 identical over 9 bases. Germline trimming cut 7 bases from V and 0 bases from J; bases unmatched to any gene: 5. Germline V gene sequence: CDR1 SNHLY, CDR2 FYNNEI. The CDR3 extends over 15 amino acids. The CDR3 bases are TGTGCCAGCAACCCTAGCGGGGAGAGCACAGATACGCAGTATTTT. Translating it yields CASNPSGESTDTQYF. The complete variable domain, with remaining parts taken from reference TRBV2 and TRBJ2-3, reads EPEVTQTPSHQVTQMGQEVILRCVPISNHLYFYWYRQILGQKVEFLVSFYNNEISEKSEIFDDQFSVERPDGSNFTLKIRSTKLEDSAMYFCASNPSGESTDTQYFGPGTRLTVL.